This T cell receptor beta chain was captured by sequencing in a study of regulatory T cells in long-lasting Graves disease. Whole-study results and caveats: There was favoring of TRBV28, TRBJ1-2 and TRBJ2-5 in persistent disease. Persistent cases of Graves' showed reduced TCR diversity relative to newly diagnosed patients.

In this sample, this clonotype turned up many times. The antigen is unknown. To make TCR beta libraries, researchers used iRepertoire HTBI primers and Arm-PCR of CDR3 regions. TCRdb recomputed calls from the multiplex PCR reads with MiXCR, one row per CDR3 protein. The sample carries approximately 350,000 distinct CDR3 sequences, about 12% recorded once. CDR1 PRHDT and CDR2 FYEKMQ come from the germline V gene (reference sequence). V was cut by 1 base and J by 1 base, with 13 bases left in between. The CDR3 loop spans 16 amino acids. Described time point: newly diagnosed GD, antithyroid drugs for less than 3 months. The TCR library used RNA extracted from PBMCs. The same data also went into a second study, on T cells in Graves' hyperthyroidism and ophthalmopathy. That paper states: The study used the HTBI primer set for a first-round RT-PCR of the TCR CDR3. In blood, most of the thyroid clonotypes expanded above 0.001 were also present.

The clonotype comes from a young woman with Graves disease. The V gene is TRBV13, the J gene TRBJ1-2; D call uncertain. Here the sequenced sample was peripheral blood mononuclear cells (PBMCs), taken at new diagnosis, from a patient treated with antithyroid drugs. Here the CDR3 reads CASSLASGRFNYGYTF. The CDR3 nucleotides are TGTGCCAGCAGCTTAGCCTCGGGGAGGTTTAACTATGGCTACACCTTC.